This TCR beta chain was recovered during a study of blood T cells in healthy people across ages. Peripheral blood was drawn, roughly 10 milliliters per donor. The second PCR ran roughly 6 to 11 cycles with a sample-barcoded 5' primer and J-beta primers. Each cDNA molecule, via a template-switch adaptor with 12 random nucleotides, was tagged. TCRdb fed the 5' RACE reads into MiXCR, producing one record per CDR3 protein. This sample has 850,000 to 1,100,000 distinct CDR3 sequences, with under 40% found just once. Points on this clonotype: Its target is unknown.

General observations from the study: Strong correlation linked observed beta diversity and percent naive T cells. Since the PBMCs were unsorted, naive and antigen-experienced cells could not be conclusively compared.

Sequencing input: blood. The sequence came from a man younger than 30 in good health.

CDR3 bases: TGTGCCAGCAGTTTATCGCTAGCGGGGGGAACTTCAGATACGCAGTATTTT. Its protein product is CASSLSLAGGTSDTQYF. The chain couples TRBV27 to TRBJ2-3, with 11 positions matching TRBD2. The CDR3 length is 17 residues. The germline V gene has CDR1 MNHEY and CDR2 SMNVEV (reference sequence). With 0 bases clipped from V and 4 bases from J, the junction kept 6 bases outside the gene matches.